This entry features one TCR beta chain sequence. In the original processing: The authors estimated nucleated cell counts from reference gene primer amplification. Libraries were prepared by immunoSEQ multiplex PCR; TCRdb keeps only in-frame clonotypes and omits some of them. V, J and clone size are those of that table, while D and trimming were read from the DNA. The sample shows approximately 190,000 clones, 65% to 90% of them seen only once. The data originate from a study of blood T cell repertoires in COVID-19. Clinical history as reported by participants underpinned cohort assignment. V gave up 8 bases and J gave up 11 bases, with 18 bases separating them. Germline values: CDR1 GTSNPN, CDR2 SVGIG (reference sequence). There are 11 residues in the CDR3.

The receptor comes from a woman aged 60-70 years with acute COVID-19. The source material was PBMCs or T cells enriched from blood (not recorded which). The rearrangement links TRBV30 to TRBJ1-1; D might be TRBD1 (6 bases). CDR3 in amino acids: CAGLGRTEAFF. The CDR3, as DNA: TGTGCCGGCCTGGGTAGGACAGAGGCTTTCTTT.